These 8 T cell receptor beta chains were sequenced from one sample in a study of cytomegalovirus exposure and HLA in healthy donors. The primer mix had 60 Vbeta and 13 Jbeta primers. Data came from immunoSEQ multiplex PCR; TCRdb stores just in-frame clones and leaves some out. Of 120,000 or so clones listed, 8.5% to 9% were seen once; the top ten hold approximately 6%. Sample: PBMCs. These receptors were obtained from a woman aged 35 to 49 in good health and CMV-seropositive.

The table lists this clone with a few counts. The chain is built from TRBV19 and TRBJ1-4, with TRBD1 identical over 11 bases. V was pared by 6 bases and J by 7 bases, with 4 bases of the junction left unmatched. The CDR3 runs 14 residues. Germline V CDR1 and CDR2: LNHDA, SQIVND (reference sequence). In nucleotides, the CDR3 is TGTGCCAGTAGACCGGGACAGGGGGTTGAAAAACTGTTTTTT. This codes for CASRPGQGVEKLFF.

V is TRBV20-1 and J is TRBJ1-1, with no clear D. V was clipped by 0 bases and J by 8 bases, with 4 bases between them. Germline assignment: CDR1 DFQATT and CDR2 SNEGSKA (reference sequence). CDR3 length equals 10 residues. The CDR3 loop is CSARDGEAFF. Written as DNA, the CDR3 is TGCAGTGCTAGAGACGGGGAAGCTTTCTTT.

This clone was counted only a few times. V is TRBV30 and J is TRBJ1-1; D remains ambiguous. Germline CDR1 reads GTSNPN; CDR2 reads SVGIG (reference sequence). Trimming shortened V by 6 bases and J by 1 base, and 18 bases separated the two germline ends. The CDR3 has 15 residues. The CDR3 DNA sequence: TGTGCCTGTAGTCCTGGGCCCGCAAAGAACACTGAAGCTTTCTTT. It encodes CACSPGPAKNTEAFF.

This clone was counted a few times. The gene calls are TRBV6-1 and TRBJ2-7; 7 bases align to TRBD2. V lost 7 bases, J lost 3 bases, and 12 bases stayed unmatched. Per germline, CDR1 MNHNS and CDR2 SASEGT. This CDR3 has 15 amino acids. CDR3 nucleotide sequence: TGTGCCAGCACCCCGGGGGGAACTAGGAGCTACGAGCAGTACTTC. It specifies CASTPGGTRSYEQYF.

This clone was counted a few times. This chain uses TRBV29-1 with TRBJ2-3; D is undetermined. The CDR3 has 11 amino acids. Per the germline V gene, CDR1 is SQVTM and CDR2 is ANQGSEA. Trimming cost V 7 bases and J 0 bases, with 5 bases left between them. CDR3: CSASSTDTQYF. The CDR3 DNA reads as TGCAGCGCCTCCAGCACAGATACGCAGTATTTT.

CDR3: CASTRDFRDEQYF. DNA for the CDR3: TGTGCCAGTACGCGGGATTTTCGGGACGAGCAGTACTTC. This rearrangement joins TRBV6-5 to TRBJ2-7, with D possibly TRBD2 on 6 matching bases. V lost 9 bases and J 5 bases, leaving 17 bases between the germline ends. The CDR3 contains 13 residues. Germline V gives CDR1 MNHEY, CDR2 SVGAGI.

The chain joins TRBV30 to TRBJ2-3; 9 bases are a match to TRBD2. This CDR3 spans 16 amino acids. Trimming at V came to 4 bases and at J to 4 bases, leaving 12 bases not matched to a gene. In germline, CDR1 is GTSNPN, CDR2 SVGIG (reference sequence). The CDR3 nucleotides are TGTGCCTGGACCGATTACTCCGCGGGGGGGCCAGATACGCAGTATTTT. It specifies CAWTDYSAGGPDTQYF.

This clone appeared a few times. This chain joins TRBV7-8 and TRBJ1-1, with TRBD1 identical over 7 bases. This CDR3 is 14 amino acids long. The trim removed 2 bases at V and 1 base at J, leaving 1 base unmatched. In germline, CDR1 is SGHVS, CDR2 FQNEAQ. The CDR3 DNA reads as TGTGCCAGCAGCTTACGGGACAGGAACACTGAAGCTTTCTTT. It translates to CASSLRDRNTEAFF.